The TCR beta chain described here comes from a study of cytomegalovirus exposure and HLA in healthy donors listed by TCRdb under 2017. As for the study more broadly: In an earlier analysis of 550 to 750 of the donors, 276 Gb of sequence data and 117 million unique TCR beta sequences from some 170 million T cells were reported. Because of strong linkage in the cohort, four to six DR-DQ haplotypes were treated as single units for association and clustering. A separate validation cohort of roughly 130 different subjects was used in addition to the roughly 670-subject first cohort. HLA typing included class I and class II loci at four-digit resolution. To predict cytomegalovirus infection status, the study brought together high-throughput TCR immunosequencing, statistical association of individual TCRs with disease status, and machine learning. To decide whether each TCR beta V gene segment behaved as functional or pseudogenic, an earlier analysis of fewer than 750 of the donors relied on high-throughput TCR beta sequencing. Every discovery cohort repertoire had been produced on one sequencing platform. Alongside the repertoire data, information on donor age, sex, ethnicity and CMV serostatus was compiled. The number of typed donors differed by locus: about 620-630 for A, B, C, DRB1 and DQB1; some 540 for DQA1; around 580 for DPA1; and around 490 for DPB1. To study patterns of TCR occurrence, a later analysis re-analyzed previously published TCR beta repertoires from 550 to 800 donors and added high-resolution HLA genotyping. The genetic ancestry cluster associated with self-reported Caucasian donors included roughly four fifths of the roughly 400 genotyped donors. In the later analysis, no new phenotypic data were used to find candidate immune exposures; instead, reliance was placed on TCR beta sequences and their occurrence across donors. The study profiled the T cell repertoires of around 700 subjects by immunosequencing and related them to cytomegalovirus serostatus. An early release that covered some 630 HLA-typed donors contained approximately 290 gigabases of sequencing data and 85 million to 100 million unique TCR sequences. Genome-wide SNP genotypes for about three fifths of the roughly 670 donors were used in a later genetic analysis, which treated that subset as a discovery cohort. Among roughly 400 genotyped donors of the cohort, an average of approximately 240,000 unique TCR beta nucleotide sequences was sequenced per donor, of which roughly 18% were non-productive. The study was designed to test whether signatures of past pathogen exposure could be identified by cataloging public T cell receptors. On the study overall, not on this receptor specifically: Broadly in line with IMGT annotations, most TCR beta V segments showed up in productive rearrangements about 87% or about 30% of the time in an earlier analysis of several hundred of the donors. A later analysis found that most CMV-associated TCR beta chains appeared HLA-restricted, with HLA associations seemingly driven largely by CMV exposure. A further reported finding was that TCR beta sequences accurately predicted the HLA-A and HLA-B alleles for most subjects in the first cohort. CMV serostatus was the only immune exposure information available for the cohort. Because HLA typing was unavailable for some donors at each locus, only the typed subset was used in association tests. According to a later genetic analysis, donors in an Asian-associated ancestry cluster had fewer N-insertions in productive TCRs than the approximately 700-donor mean. A few of the identified cytomegalovirus-associated TCR beta chains were confirmed in vitro to be specific for cytomegalovirus antigens. A total of 150 to 200 TCR beta chains were listed by the study as associated with cytomegalovirus. A later analysis reported that several top co-occurrence clusters appeared linked to parvovirus B19, influenza, CMV and Epstein-Barr virus. Linkage disequilibrium might explain the correlated functional status among segregating V segments, but an unknown experimental factor could not be ruled out. The presence/absence analyses assumed that sequencing depth was roughly uniform across donors, and that assumption may not be true. The authors suggested that the approach could potentially be generalized to other disease states and immunological phenotypes. Some IMGT-functional V segments, including TRBV6-2 and TRBV6-3, could not be distinguished by the 87-base-pair reads and were therefore excluded. Most TCR sequences were observed very rarely across donors, whereas some public TCRs were present in many individuals. V-gene and J-gene trimming of TCR beta chains was associated with a missense DCLRE1C variant in a later genetic analysis, and the association was replicated in an independent cohort. Compared with equally common non-associated chains, HLA-associated TCR beta chains in a later analysis were more clonally expanded and had lower generation probabilities. A cluster of highly shared sequence variants was judged likely to be a technical artifact of the sequencing pipeline. Only TCR beta chains were sequenced in this cohort, and the absence of alpha or paired-chain data limited detectable features. At a false discovery rate of 0.05, a later analysis linked around 15,000 TCR beta sequences to specific HLA alleles. Roughly 17 rarely observed V segments, including chromosome 9 orphons, were excluded from the earlier analysis of just under 600 of the donors because counts were too low. In both the original and validation cohorts, the classifier was reported to diagnose cytomegalovirus status with high specificity and sensitivity. When HLA alleles, especially DR and DQ, strongly co-occurred, TCR associations were difficult to assign to individual alleles. A later analysis found that TCR association rates varied across HLA loci, with DRB1 alleles showing the most associated TCRs and HLA-C alleles the fewest.

CDR1 and CDR2, per the germline V gene, are ENHRY and SYGVKD. The CDR3 contains 14 residues, cysteine and phenylalanine counted. Of the read, only the CDR3 DNA is kept; its 42 bases are in frame from base 1. V loses 10 bases of germline sequence and J loses 8 bases, and the interval between the two ends is 20 bases. The cohort was made up of roughly 670 healthy bone marrow donors. At the time of sampling, all cohort members were nominally healthy, though unrecorded immune exposures were likely present. The donor tested CMV seronegative, placing the donor among the roughly 350 seronegative members of the cohort. A peripheral blood sample was provided by each donor, and peripheral blood mononuclear cells were used for TCR beta sequencing. The Qiagen DNeasy Blood Extraction Kit was used to extract genomic DNA from the blood cell samples. As regards this clone: Its antigen target is currently unknown. Base qualities are not provided; no much larger clone lies one nucleotide away.

The library came from the immunoSEQ multiplex PCR assay. For the multiplex PCR, a mixture combining 60 forward primers for TCR Vbeta segments and 13 reverse primers for TCR Jbeta segments was used. A multiplex PCR assay on genomic DNA amplified the CDR3 region of rearranged TCR beta genes. On the Illumina HiSeq System, the amplified TCR beta libraries were sequenced as 87-base-pair reads. The original methods were these. In a later analysis, roughly 80 million unique TCR beta chains were counted across the roughly 670 repertoires, and roughly 11 million of these chains were shared by at least two donors. Raw reads were error-corrected and collapsed into unique sequences with a nearest-neighbor algorithm that merged closely related sequences to remove PCR and sequencing errors. To assign V, D and J gene segments, CDR3 sequences were aligned to IMGT reference sequences. For a sequence to be retained, a match of at least six nucleotides to both a V gene segment and a J gene segment was required. Rearrangements were called productive when the CDR3 lacked stop codons and stayed in frame with V and J; all others were non-productive. CDR3 was defined according to IMGT convention as the region running from the second conserved V-encoded cysteine to the conserved J-encoded phenylalanine. The earlier analysis of 550 to 650 of the donors excluded any sequence lacking an unambiguous match to a single V gene segment. In an earlier analysis of some 590 of the donors, a V segment was called functional when productive rearrangements were above 56.7%, and segregating when the standard deviation between donors exceeded 5%. A statistical classification framework was built for diagnosing cytomegalovirus status from the catalog of TCR beta chain sequences. V and J gene assignment, in a later analysis, came from comparing TCR nucleotide sequences with IMGT/GENE-DB human TR gene sequences. In a later analysis, CDR3 sequences and most-parsimonious VDJ recombination scenarios were assigned using the TCRdist pipeline. In a later analysis, each TCR beta chain was defined by its CDR3 amino acid sequence together with its V-gene family, and reads lacking a unique V-gene family were excluded. A later analysis removed over 500 highly shared, low-generation-probability nucleotide sequences to deal with suspected cross-contamination and a sequencing artifact. A later analysis calculated a clonal expansion index for each public chain from normalized within-repertoire ranks of inferred template counts. In a later analysis, generation probabilities were computed with a VDJ recombination model fitted to out-of-frame rearrangements, and the resulting probabilities were checked against IGoR. Hypergeometric tests were used in a later analysis to score TCR-TCR, TCR-HLA and TCR-CMV co-occurrence, with a repertoire-size bias correction applied to the TCR pairs. To estimate false discovery rates, a later analysis permuted the HLA or CMV assignments 20 times. In a later analysis, co-occurring TCRs were grouped using DBSCAN, with TCRdist sequence similarity added in when clustering inside HLA-allele-positive subsets. For co-occurrence clustering, repertoires with fewer than 30,000 or more than 120,000 public chains were excluded, along with about five repertoires with anomalous nucleotide sharing. Sourced from immuneACCESS, this table was stored by TCRdb with only in-frame sequences that have V and J called. A share of the clones is absent; for the studies checked, an unresolved V gene accounts for under half, and the remainder has no known explanation. The DNA was the basis for D and trimming; V, J and clone size are from that table. The sample contains about 180,000 clones, less than 90% of them found a single time. The leading ten clones occupy roughly 0.38% of the sample.

Rearrangement joined TRBV10-3 to TRBJ1-4; the D gene cannot be named for sure. The sequenced sample consisted of PBMCs. The TCR sequence derives from a boy under 10 years old in good health and CMV-seronegative. The CDR3 corresponds to CAKIVLHIAEKLFF. The DNA sequence follows: TGTGCCAAGATCGTATTACATATTGCCGAAAAACTGTTTTTT.